This TCR beta chain was observed in a study of blood T cell repertoires in COVID-19. Overall study context: Sites in the United States, Italy and Spain provided acute and convalescent COVID-19 samples.

In the study's own analysis: Amplification of reference gene primers provided the estimated nucleated cell counts. TCRdb's copy holds only in-frame clones and misses some; the assay was immunoSEQ multiplex PCR. The DNA gave D and trimming, while V, J and clone size come from that table. The repertoire holds fewer than 110,000 clones, with around nine tenths as singletons. J was trimmed by 2 bases and V by 4 bases; bases with no gene match: 9. Germline CDR1 is SGHRS and CDR2 is YFSETQ. This CDR3 contains 18 residues. Source material: peripheral blood. The TCR sequence derives from a middle-aged man in a cohort sampled during active COVID-19. V usage is TRBV5-1 and J usage is TRBJ2-6; TRBD1 aligns across 10 bases. CDR3 bases: TGCGCCAGCAGCGTGGGTGGGACAGGGGCGCCTGGGGCCAACGTCCTGACTTTC. This gives the protein CASSVGGTGAPGANVLTF. Combining the CDR3 with reference TRBV5-1 and TRBJ2-6 gives the whole variable domain KAGVTQTPRYLIKTRGQQVTLSCSPISGHRSVSWYQQTPGQGLQFLFEYFSETQRNKGNFPGRFSGRQFSNSRSEMNVSTLELGDSALYLCASSVGGTGAPGANVLTFGAGSRLTVL.